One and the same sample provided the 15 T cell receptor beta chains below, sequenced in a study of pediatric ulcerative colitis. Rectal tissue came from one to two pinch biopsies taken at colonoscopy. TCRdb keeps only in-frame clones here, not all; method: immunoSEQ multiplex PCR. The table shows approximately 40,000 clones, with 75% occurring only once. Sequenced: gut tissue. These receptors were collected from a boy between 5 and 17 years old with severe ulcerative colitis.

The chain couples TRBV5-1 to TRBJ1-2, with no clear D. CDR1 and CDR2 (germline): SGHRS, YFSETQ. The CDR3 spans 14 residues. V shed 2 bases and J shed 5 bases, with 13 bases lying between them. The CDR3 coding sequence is TGCGCCAGCAGCTTAGGTAGTCGAACTTATGGCTACACCTTC. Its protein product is CASSLGSRTYGYTF.

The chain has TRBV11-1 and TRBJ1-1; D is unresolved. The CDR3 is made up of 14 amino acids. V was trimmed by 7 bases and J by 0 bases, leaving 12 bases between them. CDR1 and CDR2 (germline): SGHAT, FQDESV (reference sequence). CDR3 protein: CASKADKMNTEAFF. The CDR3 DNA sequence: TGTGCCAGCAAGGCAGACAAGATGAACACTGAAGCTTTCTTT.

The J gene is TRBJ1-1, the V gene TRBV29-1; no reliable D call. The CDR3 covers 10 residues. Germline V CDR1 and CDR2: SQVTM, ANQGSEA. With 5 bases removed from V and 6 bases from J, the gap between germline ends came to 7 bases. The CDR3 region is CSVQLPEAFF. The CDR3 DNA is TGCAGCGTTCAGCTGCCTGAAGCTTTCTTT.

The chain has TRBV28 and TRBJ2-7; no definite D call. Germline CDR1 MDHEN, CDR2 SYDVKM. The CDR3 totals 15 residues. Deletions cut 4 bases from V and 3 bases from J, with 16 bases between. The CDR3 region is CASSSFWTVSYEQYF. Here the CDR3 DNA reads TGTGCCAGCAGTTCCTTTTGGACCGTAAGCTACGAGCAGTACTTC.

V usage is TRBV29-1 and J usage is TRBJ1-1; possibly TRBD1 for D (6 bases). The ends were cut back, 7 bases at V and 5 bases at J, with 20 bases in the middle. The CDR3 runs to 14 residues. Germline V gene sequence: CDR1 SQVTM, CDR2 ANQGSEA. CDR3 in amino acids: CSANKQGRGTEAFF. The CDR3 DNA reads TGCAGCGCTAATAAACAGGGCCGAGGGACTGAAGCTTTCTTT. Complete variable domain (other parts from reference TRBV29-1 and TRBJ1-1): SAVISQKPSRDICQRGTSLTIQCQVDSQVTMMFWYRQQPGQSLTLIATANQGSEATYESGFVIDKFPISRPNLTFSTLTVSNMSPEDSSIYLCSANKQGRGTEAFFGQGTRLTVV.

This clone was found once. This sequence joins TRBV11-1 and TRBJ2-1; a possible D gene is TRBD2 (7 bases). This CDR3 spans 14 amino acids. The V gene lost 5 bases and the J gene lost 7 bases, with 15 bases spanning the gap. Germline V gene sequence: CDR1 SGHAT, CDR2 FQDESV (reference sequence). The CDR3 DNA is TGTGCCAGCAGCCCGGTGGGGGGGCGGAATGAGCAGTTCTTC. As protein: CASSPVGGRNEQFF. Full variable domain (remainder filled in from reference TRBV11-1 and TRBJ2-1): EAEVAQSPRYKITEKSQAVAFWCDPISGHATLYWYRQILGQGPELLVQFQDESVVDDSQLPKDRFSAERLKGVDSTLKIQPAELGDSAMYLCASSPVGGRNEQFFGPGTRLTVL.

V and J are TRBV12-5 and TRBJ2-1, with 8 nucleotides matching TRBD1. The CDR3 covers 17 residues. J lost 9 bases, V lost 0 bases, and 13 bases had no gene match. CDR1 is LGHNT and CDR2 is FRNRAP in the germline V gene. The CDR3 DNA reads TGTGCTAGTGGTTTGGTGCATTTCGAGGGGCAGGGGGCTGAGCAGTTCTTC. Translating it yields CASGLVHFEGQGAEQFF.

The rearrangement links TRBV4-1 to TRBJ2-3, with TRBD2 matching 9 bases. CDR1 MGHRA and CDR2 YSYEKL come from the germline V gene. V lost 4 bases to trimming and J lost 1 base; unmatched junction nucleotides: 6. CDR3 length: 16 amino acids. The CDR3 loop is CASSPSIAGGTDTQYF. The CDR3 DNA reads TGCGCCAGCAGCCCCTCTATAGCGGGGGGCACAGATACGCAGTATTTT.

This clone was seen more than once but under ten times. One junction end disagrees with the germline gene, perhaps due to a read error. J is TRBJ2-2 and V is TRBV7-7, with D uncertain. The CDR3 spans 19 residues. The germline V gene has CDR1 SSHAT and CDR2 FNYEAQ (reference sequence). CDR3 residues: CASSLVVAAFGTNTGELFF. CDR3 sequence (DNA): TGTGCTAGCAGCTTAGTAGTTGCGGCGTTCGGTACAAACACCGGGGAGCTGTTTTTT.

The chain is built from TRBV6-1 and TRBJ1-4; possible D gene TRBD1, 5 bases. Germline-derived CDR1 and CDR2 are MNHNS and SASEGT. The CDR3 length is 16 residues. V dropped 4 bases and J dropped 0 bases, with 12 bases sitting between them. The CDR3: CASSGGGGATNEKLFF. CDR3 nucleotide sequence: TGTGCCAGCAGTGGGGGCGGCGGCGCAACTAATGAAAAACTGTTTTTT.

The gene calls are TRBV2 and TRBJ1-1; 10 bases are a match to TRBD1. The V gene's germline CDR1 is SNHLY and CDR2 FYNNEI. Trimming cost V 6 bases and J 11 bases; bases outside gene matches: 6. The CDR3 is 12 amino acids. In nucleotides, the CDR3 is TGTGCCAGCAGGATAAGGGACAGGGGTGCTTTCTTT. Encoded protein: CASRIRDRGAFF.

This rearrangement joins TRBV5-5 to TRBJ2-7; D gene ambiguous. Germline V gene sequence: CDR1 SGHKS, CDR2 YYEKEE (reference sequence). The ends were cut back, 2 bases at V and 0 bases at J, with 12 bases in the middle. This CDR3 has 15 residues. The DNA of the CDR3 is TGTGCCAGCAGCTTATCATACAAGAACTCCTACGAGCAGTACTTC. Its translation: CASSLSYKNSYEQYF.

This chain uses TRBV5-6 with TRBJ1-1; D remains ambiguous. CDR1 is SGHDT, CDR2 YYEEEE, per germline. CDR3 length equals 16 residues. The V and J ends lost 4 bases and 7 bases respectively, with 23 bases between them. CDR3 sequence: CASSLVDGGAFNEAFF. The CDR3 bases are TGTGCCAGCAGCCTTGTGGACGGAGGTGCTTTTAATGAAGCTTTCTTT.

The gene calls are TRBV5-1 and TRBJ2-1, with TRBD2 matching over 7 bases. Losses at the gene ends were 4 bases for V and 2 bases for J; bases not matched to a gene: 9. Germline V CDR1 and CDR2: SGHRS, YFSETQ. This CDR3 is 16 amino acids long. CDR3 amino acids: CASSPSGGVPYNEQFF. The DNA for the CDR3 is TGCGCCAGCAGCCCTAGTGGGGGGGTCCCCTACAATGAGCAGTTCTTC.

The CDR3, as DNA: TGTGCCAGCAGCTTCGGTAGGACATGGGGTCTCCTCCACTTT. It yields the protein CASSFGRTWGLLHF. The rearrangement uses TRBV5-6 and TRBJ1-6; perhaps TRBD1 as D (5 bases). The ends were cut back, 2 bases at V and 15 bases at J, with 18 bases in the middle. Germline-derived CDR1 and CDR2 are SGHDT and YYEEEE. CDR3 length equals 14 residues.